The entry below describes one TCR beta chain. Its antigen is unidentified. These data come from a study of cytomegalovirus exposure and HLA in healthy donors. Study results and limitations: The authors later linked a missense DCLRE1C variant to TCR beta V- and J-gene trimming.

The CDR3 spans 11 residues. Germline lookup yields CDR1 SEHNR and CDR2 FQNEAQ (reference sequence). V was pared by 9 bases and J by 2 bases, with 7 bases between. The study ran its PCR with 60 Vbeta and 13 Jbeta primers. Sequencing was performed with immunoSEQ multiplex PCR; in TCRdb, only in-frame clones are kept and a portion is missing. This repertoire shows about 110,000 clones, approximately 80% found once; its top ten account for more than 0.7%. The gene calls are TRBV7-9 and TRBJ1-2; no reliable D call. This TCR was sampled from a woman aged 25 to 45 in good health and CMV-seronegative. The sequencing input was PBMCs. This CDR3 is CASAQNYGYTF. CDR3 coding DNA: TGTGCCAGTGCACAGAACTATGGCTACACCTTC.